These T cell receptor beta chains were read from a single sample in a study of blood T cell repertoires in COVID-19. Profiled with immunoSEQ multiplex PCR; TCRdb holds only in-frame clones, not every one. The top ten clones hold under 2% of a sample with about 260,000 clones, approximately 86% of them seen once. The material sequenced was peripheral blood. The receptors originated from a young man with active or convalescent COVID-19. The CDR3 runs from the conserved cysteine through the conserved F or W. The D gene is left open where the match is weak. Some rows have no size entry. The others give once, few or many, or a class for an expanded clone.

v_gene,abundance,j_gene,d_gene,CDR3nt,CDR3aa
TRBV4-2,NA,TRBJ1-2,TRBD1,TGTGCCAGCAGCCAAGATCCAGGGGGCAACTATGGCTACACCTTC,CASSQDPGGNYGYTF
TRBV5-1,NA,TRBJ1-2,NA,TGCGCCAGCAGTGAAGGGGCCTTTAACTATGGCTACACCTTC,CASSEGAFNYGYTF
TRBV10-2,NA,TRBJ1-4,NA,TGCGCCAGCAGTGTAGGGGGAATAAATGAAAAACTGTTTTTT,CASSVGGINEKLFF
TRBV27,NA,TRBJ1-4,NA,TGTGCCAGCGCCCATACAGGGAGACTGTTTTTT,CASAHTGRLFF
TRBV9,NA,TRBJ1-1,NA,TGTGCCAGCAGCAACAACGTTCTGGCCTTTGAAGCTTTCTTT,CASSNNVLAFEAFF
TRBV27,NA,TRBJ1-6,NA,TGTGCCAGCAGTTTATTCCTTTCGAGTGGTAATTCACCCCTCCACTTT,CASSLFLSSGNSPLHF
TRBV7-8,NA,TRBJ2-5,NA,TGTGCCAGCAGCTTAGTCGCGACAGACGGACAAGAGACCCAGTACTTC,CASSLVATDGQETQYF
TRBV9,NA,TRBJ2-1,TRBD2,TGTGCCAGCAGCGTGGCTAGCGGGGGGTACAATGAGCAGTTCTTC,CASSVASGGYNEQFF
TRBV19,NA,TRBJ2-7,TRBD1,TGTGCCAGTAGCCACCCAGGGGGCCAAACCTACGAGCAGTACTTC,CASSHPGGQTYEQYF
TRBV6-5,NA,TRBJ1-1,NA,TGTGCCAGCAGTTACGCGGGGTGGGCTTTCTTT,CASSYAGWAFF
TRBV12-3/TRBV12-4,NA,TRBJ1-2,NA,TGTGCCAGCAGTTTAGACAGGGTTGGTGGCTACACCTTC,CASSLDRVGGYTF
TRBV19,NA,TRBJ1-6,TRBD1,TGTGCCAGTAGTATAGTGGCAGGGGGGTATTCACCCCTCCACTTT,CASSIVAGGYSPLHF
TRBV7-6,once,TRBJ2-5,TRBD2,TGTGCCAGCAGACGGAGACTAGCGGGGGCTCAAGAGACCCAGTACTTC,CASRRRLAGAQETQYF
TRBV4-1,few,TRBJ1-4,NA,TGCGCCAGCAGCCAAGATAGTTCTAGGCCGAATGAAAAACTGTTTTTT,CASSQDSSRPNEKLFF
TRBV10-3,NA,TRBJ2-6,NA,TGTGCCATCAGTGCCGGGGCTGGGGCCAACGTCCTGACTTTC,CAISAGAGANVLTF
TRBV7-2,few,TRBJ1-2,NA,TGTGCCAGCAGCCCACTTCGGGGCTACACCTTC,CASSPLRGYTF
TRBV25-1,NA,TRBJ1-6,TRBD1,TGTGCCAGCAGTGAAGTGGGGACAGGGGGGAATTCACCCCTCCACTTT,CASSEVGTGGNSPLHF
TRBV7-6,few,TRBJ2-1,TRBD2,TGTGCCAGCAGCGGGCCGCAGCTCGTCCGAGCGGGGGGGGACTCCTACAATGAGCAGTTCTTC,CASSGPQLVRAGGDSYNEQFF
TRBV25-1,NA,TRBJ2-5,TRBD1,TGTGCCAGCGGACAACAGGGGTCGGGGGAGACCCAGTACTTC,CASGQQGSGETQYF
TRBV3-1/TRBV3-2,NA,TRBJ2-3,TRBD1,TGTGCCAGCAGCCAAGAATTTGAGACAGGGGGGAGCACAGATACGCAGTATTTT,CASSQEFETGGSTDTQYF
TRBV12-3/TRBV12-4,NA,TRBJ1-2,TRBD1,TGTGCCAGCAGTTACCGGGACAGGGGGGGCTACACCTTC,CASSYRDRGGYTF
TRBV7-2,NA,TRBJ1-4,NA,TGTGCCAGCAGCTTACCGGTCCCAACTAATGAAAAACTGTTTTTT,CASSLPVPTNEKLFF
TRBV7-2,NA,TRBJ2-5,NA,TGTGCCAGCAGCCACAAGACAGGCTTAGTCGAGACCCAGTACTTC,CASSHKTGLVETQYF
TRBV7-9,once,TRBJ1-3,NA,TGTGCCAGCAGCTTAGCGCTTCCCTCCAGGTCTGGAAACACCATATATTTT,CASSLALPSRSGNTIYF